A single sample gave rise to the 25 T cell receptor beta chains below, sequenced in a study of blood T cell repertoires in COVID-19. Repertoires were generated with immunoSEQ multiplex PCR, while TCRdb's copy carries only in-frame clones and drops some. The data hold roughly 32,000 clones, with more than 85% observed a single time. What was sequenced was peripheral blood. The receptor source for this set is a male donor with active COVID-19.

This sequence joins TRBV7-8 and TRBJ2-7; possible D gene TRBD1, 6 bases. Germline-derived CDR1 and CDR2 are SGHVS and FQNEAQ. Trimming removed 2 bases from V and 0 bases from J, with 11 bases in between. This CDR3 is built from 15 residues. The CDR3 nucleotides read TGTGCCAGCAGCTTATCAGGGACAAGCTCCTACGAGCAGTACTTC. Its translation is CASSLSGTSSYEQYF.

J is TRBJ2-1 and V is TRBV7-3; weak D call: TRBD2 (5 bases). This CDR3 spans 14 amino acids. The germline V gene has CDR1 SGHTA and CDR2 FQGTGA. The V end lost 2 bases, the J end lost 7 bases, and 12 bases lay between the germline ends. CDR3 in DNA: TGTGCCAGCAGCTTAGACTTCTCGGGGAATGAGCAGTTCTTC. It is translated as CASSLDFSGNEQFF.

This clone was counted a few times. The chain recombines TRBV5-4 with TRBJ1-6; tentative D call: TRBD1 (6 bases). This CDR3 is built from 16 residues. Between the trimmed V and J ends, which lost 0 bases and 4 bases, there was a span of 11 bases. CDR1 SGHNT and CDR2 YYREEE come from the germline V gene (reference sequence). CDR3 sequence (DNA): TGTGCCAGCAGCTTGGGGACAGTGAATTATAATTCACCCCTCCACTTT. It is translated as CASSLGTVNYNSPLHF.

The chain combines TRBV14 with TRBJ2-6; D unresolved. V was trimmed by 0 bases and J by 1 base, leaving 7 bases between them. This CDR3 is 16 amino acids long. Germline assignment: CDR1 SGHDN and CDR2 FVKESK. This CDR3 reads CASSQDSRSGANVLTF. CDR3 nucleotides: TGTGCCAGCAGCCAAGATAGCCGTTCTGGGGCCAACGTCCTGACTTTC.

The V and J genes are TRBV19 and TRBJ2-7; TRBD1 matches at 7 bases. CDR3 length equals 13 residues. V trimming: 5 bases; J trimming: 2 bases; junction bases outside the gene matches: 3. From germline, CDR1 is LNHDA and CDR2 SQIVND (reference sequence). This chain's CDR3 is CASSLGTAYEQYF. CDR3 coding DNA: TGTGCCAGTAGTTTAGGGACAGCCTACGAGCAGTACTTC.

The CDR3 DNA reads TGTGCCAGCAGGCTTAGGGGACAGTCCGGAATCTACGAGCAGTACTTC. It encodes CASRLRGQSGIYEQYF. V gene TRBV7-2 combines with J gene TRBJ2-7; 7 nucleotides match TRBD1. Trimming at V came to 6 bases and at J to 3 bases, leaving 14 bases not matched to a gene. This CDR3 region has 16 residues. Germline values: CDR1 SGHTA, CDR2 FQGNSA.

The chain couples TRBV5-8 to TRBJ2-1; 7 bases fit TRBD2. V trimming: 4 bases; J trimming: 0 bases; junction bases outside the gene matches: 4. This CDR3 region has 15 residues. Germline loops: CDR1 SGHTS, CDR2 YDEGEE. CDR3 coding DNA: TGTGCCAGCAGCCCGACGGGGGGCTCCTACAATGAGCAGTTCTTC. Its protein is CASSPTGGSYNEQFF.

This CDR3 is CASTVGQGRNQPQHF. CDR3 coding DNA: TGTGCCAGCACTGTAGGACAGGGTCGGAATCAGCCCCAGCATTTT. The chain links TRBV6-5 to TRBJ1-5, with TRBD1 matching over 8 bases. The CDR3 totals 15 residues. Germline CDR1 is MNHEY and CDR2 is SVGAGI. After removal of 7 bases from V and 4 bases from J, the junction contained 9 bases not matched to a gene.

In this sample, this clone turned up a few times. This sequence joins TRBV3-1 (or the pseudogene TRBV3-2) and TRBJ1-1; TRBD1 aligns across 8 bases. The CDR3 is 14 amino acids. Germline V lookup: CDR1 LGHDT, CDR2 YNNKEL (reference sequence). The ends lost 6 bases at V and 1 base at J; junction bases unmatched: 4. DNA for the CDR3: TGTGCCAGCAGAAGAGACAGGGGGAACACTGAAGCTTTCTTT. Translated, it gives CASRRDRGNTEAFF.

This rearrangement joins TRBV24-1 to TRBJ2-1, with TRBD2 as a possible D gene (5 bases). There are 13 residues in the CDR3. Looked up from germline, CDR1 is KGHDR and CDR2 is SFDVKD. The V end was cut by 2 bases, the J end by 15 bases, with 16 bases between. The CDR3 reads CATSDWRTPKRFF. CDR3 DNA: TGTGCCACCAGTGATTGGAGGACTCCCAAGCGGTTCTTC.

V gene TRBV7-3 combines with J gene TRBJ2-7; 12 bases align to TRBD1. CDR3 length equals 15 residues. V lost 5 bases, J lost 4 bases, and 6 bases stayed unmatched. Germline CDR1 is SGHTA and CDR2 is FQGTGA. CDR3 in DNA: TGTGCCAGCAGCCTGGGACAGGGGGCGTTTTACGAGCAGTACTTC. It codes for CASSLGQGAFYEQYF.

The V and J genes are TRBV5-4 and TRBJ1-1; D unresolved. CDR3 size: 15 residues. V lost 0 bases and J lost 4, with 13 bases in between. CDR1 and CDR2 from the germline V gene are SGHNT and YYREEE (reference sequence). The DNA for the CDR3 is TGTGCCAGCAGCTTGGGAGGGCTCGGAGGCACTGAAGCTTTCTTT. Translation: CASSLGGLGGTEAFF. Complete variable domain (other parts from reference TRBV5-4 and TRBJ1-1): ETGVTQSPTHLIKTRGQQVTLRCSSQSGHNTVSWYQQALGQGPQFIFQYYREEENGRGNFPPRFSGLQFPNYSSELNVNALELDDSALYLCASSLGGLGGTEAFFGQGTRLTVV.

This rearrangement joins TRBV5-4 to TRBJ2-7; 10 nucleotides agree with TRBD2. Germline V gene sequence: CDR1 SGHNT, CDR2 YYREEE (reference sequence). V was pared by 1 base and J by 5 bases, with 6 bases of the junction left unmatched. This CDR3 has 15 residues. The CDR3 is CASSLKRGGYDEQYF. In DNA form, the CDR3 reads TGTGCCAGCAGCTTGAAGCGGGGGGGCTACGACGAGCAGTACTTC.

This clone was seen once. The chain combines TRBV3-1 (or the pseudogene TRBV3-2) with TRBJ1-2, with 8 bases identical to TRBD1. CDR1 and CDR2 (germline): LGHDT, YNNKEL (reference sequence). The trim removed 6 bases at V and 2 bases at J, leaving 8 bases unmatched. The CDR3 loop spans 15 amino acids. The CDR3 DNA is TGTGCCAGCAGTCCGACAGGGGAAGCCAACTATGGCTACACCTTC. This gives the protein CASSPTGEANYGYTF.

V is TRBV5-1 and J is TRBJ2-3; 9 nucleotides line up with TRBD1. Trimming at V came to 4 bases and at J to 1 base, leaving 4 bases not matched to a gene. CDR1 and CDR2 (germline): SGHRS, YFSETQ. The CDR3 totals 15 residues. The CDR3 DNA sequence: TGCGCCAGCAGCCTTGGGACAGGGCGCACAGATACGCAGTATTTT. Translating it yields CASSLGTGRTDTQYF. Supplemented by reference TRBV5-1 and TRBJ2-3, the full variable domain reads KAGVTQTPRYLIKTRGQQVTLSCSPISGHRSVSWYQQTPGQGLQFLFEYFSETQRNKGNFPGRFSGRQFSNSRSEMNVSTLELGDSALYLCASSLGTGRTDTQYFGPGTRLTVL.

The chain joins TRBV11-2 to TRBJ1-6; no clear D gene. This CDR3 region has 16 residues. V lost 2 bases, J lost 3 bases, and 11 bases lay in between. Germline V lookup: CDR1 SGHAT, CDR2 FQNNGV. The CDR3 here is CASSLNGQFYNSPLHF. The DNA of the CDR3 is TGTGCCAGCAGCTTAAATGGGCAGTTCTATAATTCACCCCTCCACTTT.

Written as DNA, the CDR3 is TGCGCCAGCAGCTGGGAGGGGGGGGCGTCAGATACGCAGTATTTT. Its translation is CASSWEGGASDTQYF. The chain is built from TRBV4-3 and TRBJ2-3; maybe TRBD2 (7 bases). CDR1 is LGHNA, CDR2 YSLEER, per germline. This CDR3 region has 15 residues. The V and J ends lost 5 bases and 4 bases respectively, with 16 bases between them.

The rearrangement uses TRBV27 and TRBJ1-2, with 11 bases that match TRBD1. Germline V gene sequence: CDR1 MNHEY, CDR2 SMNVEV (reference sequence). CDR3 length equals 15 residues. Germline trimming cut 5 bases from V and 8 bases from J; bases unmatched to any gene: 10. The CDR3 coding sequence is TGTGCCAGCAGTATGACCGGACAGGGGGCATGGGGCTACACCTTC. Its protein is CASSMTGQGAWGYTF.

The chain links TRBV29-1 to TRBJ2-1; 10 nucleotides agree with TRBD1. V gave up 4 bases and J gave up 8 bases; unmatched junction bases: 14. The germline CDR1 and CDR2 sequences are SQVTM and ANQGSEA. CDR3 length equals 16 residues. The CDR3 is CSVGERGQGFVYEQFF. The CDR3 DNA reads TGCAGCGTTGGGGAGCGGGGACAGGGGTTTGTCTATGAGCAGTTCTTC.

The chain couples TRBV7-2 to TRBJ1-2; a possible D gene is TRBD1 (6 bases). V was shortened by 1 base and J by 8 bases, with 11 bases between the two germline ends. Looked up from germline, CDR1 is SGHTA and CDR2 is FQGNSA. CDR3 length: 13 amino acids. The CDR3 loop is CASSLVPGEGYTF. CDR3 sequence (DNA): TGTGCCAGCAGCTTAGTGCCAGGGGAAGGCTACACCTTC.

This clone has more than one count but fewer than ten. V and J are TRBV19 and TRBJ1-1; D may be TRBD1 (5 bases). CDR1 and CDR2 (germline): LNHDA, SQIVND (reference sequence). The CDR3 length is 15 residues. With 7 bases removed from V and 0 bases from J, the gap between germline ends came to 15 bases. As DNA, the CDR3 is TGTGCCAGTACGGCCTACAGGACGGTGAACACTGAAGCTTTCTTT. Encoded protein: CASTAYRTVNTEAFF.

The chain combines TRBV7-9 with TRBJ2-7; D gene uncertain. The germline CDR1 and CDR2 sequences are SEHNR and FQNEAQ (reference sequence). The CDR3 totals 12 residues. Trimming took off 7 bases at V and 6 bases at J, with 13 bases between the two ends. As DNA, the CDR3 is TGTGCCAGCATCACCTTCCCGGGCGAGCAGTACTTC. Its translation is CASITFPGEQYF.

This chain uses TRBV6-2 or TRBV6-3 with TRBJ1-5, with D uncertain. Germline V gene lookup returns CDR1 MNHEY and CDR2 SVGEGT. The CDR3 contains 16 residues. V lost 2 bases and J 2 bases, leaving 13 bases between the germline ends. CDR3 in amino acids: CASSYERSAGNQPQHF. As DNA, the CDR3 is TGTGCCAGCAGTTACGAGCGTAGTGCCGGCAATCAGCCCCAGCATTTT.

This rearrangement joins TRBV11-3 to TRBJ1-1; D gene unclear. V dropped 1 base and J dropped 0 bases, with 12 bases sitting between them. Germline CDR1 reads SGHNT; CDR2 reads YENEEA. The CDR3 sequence is 16 residues long. CDR3 amino acids: CASSLGGGFMNTEAFF. In DNA, the CDR3 is TGTGCCAGCAGCTTAGGTGGCGGGTTCATGAACACTGAAGCTTTCTTT.

The gene calls are TRBV4-2 and TRBJ2-5; perhaps D is TRBD1 or TRBD2 (6 bases each). Trimming stripped 5 bases from V and 5 bases from J, with 12 bases between. The CDR3 has 13 amino acids. Germline V gives CDR1 LGHNA, CDR2 YNFKEQ. Here the CDR3 reads CASSKGGQETQYF. CDR3 nucleotides: TGTGCCAGCAGCAAAGGGGGGCAGGAGACCCAGTACTTC.